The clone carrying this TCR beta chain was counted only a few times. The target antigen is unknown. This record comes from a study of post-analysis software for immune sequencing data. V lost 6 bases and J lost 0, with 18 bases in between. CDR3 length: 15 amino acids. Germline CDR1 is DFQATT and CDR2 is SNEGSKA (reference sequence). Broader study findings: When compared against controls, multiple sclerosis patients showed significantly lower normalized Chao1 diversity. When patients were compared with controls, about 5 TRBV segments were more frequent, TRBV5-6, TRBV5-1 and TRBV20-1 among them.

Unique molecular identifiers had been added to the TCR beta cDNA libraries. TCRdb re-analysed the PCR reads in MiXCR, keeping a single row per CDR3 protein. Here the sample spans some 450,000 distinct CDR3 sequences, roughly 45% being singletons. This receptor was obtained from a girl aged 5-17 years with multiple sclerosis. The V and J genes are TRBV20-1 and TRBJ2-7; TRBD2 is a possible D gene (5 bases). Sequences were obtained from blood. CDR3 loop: CSARKEVLHSYEQYF. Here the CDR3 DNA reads TGCAGTGCCCGGAAGGAGGTCCTGCACTCCTACGAGCAGTACTTC.